This T cell receptor beta chain was identified in a study of cytomegalovirus exposure and HLA in healthy donors. Study information: Earlier results showed approximately 120 million unique TCR beta sequences derived from about 179 million T cells. General study findings and limits: A later analysis by the authors found several of the most significant clusters apparently linked to common viral pathogens.

Germline assignment: CDR1 SEHNR and CDR2 FQNEAQ (reference sequence). The CDR3 runs to 15 residues. V gave up 5 bases and J gave up 6 bases; unmatched junction bases: 11. Details on this clone: Antigen unknown.

PCR amplification relied on 60 Vbeta primers (plus 13 Jbeta primers). TCRdb's table, derived via immunoSEQ multiplex PCR, lists solely in-frame clones and lacks some. The table shows around 140,000 clones, with approximately 65% occurring only once. The specimen was PBMCs. The receptor comes from a woman aged 60 to 75 in good health and CMV-seronegative. The chain joins TRBV7-9 to TRBJ2-7, with 9 bases matching TRBD1. The chain's CDR3 is CASSPRDRGGGEQYF. In nucleotides, the CDR3 is TGTGCCAGCAGCCCACGAGACAGGGGGGGCGGCGAGCAGTACTTC.